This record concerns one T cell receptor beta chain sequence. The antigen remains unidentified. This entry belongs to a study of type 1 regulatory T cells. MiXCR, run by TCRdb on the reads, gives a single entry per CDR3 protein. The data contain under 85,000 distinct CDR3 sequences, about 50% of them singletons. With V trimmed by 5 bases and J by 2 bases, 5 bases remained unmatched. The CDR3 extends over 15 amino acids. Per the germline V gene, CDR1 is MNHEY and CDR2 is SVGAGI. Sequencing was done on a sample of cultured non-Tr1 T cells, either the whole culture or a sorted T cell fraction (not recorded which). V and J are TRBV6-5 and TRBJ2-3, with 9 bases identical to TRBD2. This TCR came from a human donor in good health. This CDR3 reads CASSQSGGSTDTQYF. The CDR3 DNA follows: TGTGCCAGCAGTCAAAGCGGGGGGTCCACAGATACGCAGTATTTT.